Listed here are 3 T cell receptor beta chains from one sample, sequenced in a study of CD8 T cells in ankylosing spondylitis. Study-level points and caveats: Characteristic, it appeared, of ankylosing spondylitis blood was a TCR beta motif of several highly homologous variants.

What these receptors recognize is not known. TCRdb fed the 5' RACE reads into MiXCR, producing one record per CDR3 protein. The sample carries some 450,000 distinct CDR3 sequences, under 20% recorded once. Sequenced: blood, either unsorted or a sorted T cell fraction (not recorded which). The source of these receptors is a male donor with ankylosing spondylitis.

V usage is TRBV7-9 and J usage is TRBJ2-2, with TRBD2 as a possible D gene (6 bases). This CDR3 has 15 amino acids. Per germline, CDR1 SEHNR and CDR2 FQNEAQ (reference sequence). The V end was cut by 2 bases, the J end by 5 bases, with 12 bases between. The CDR3 loop is CASSLIRTITGELFF. The DNA for the CDR3 is TGTGCCAGCAGCTTAATCCGGACTATAACCGGGGAGCTGTTTTTT.

The CDR3 nucleotides are TGTGCCAGCAGTTACTCGGGTCCGTCGGGACGGATATCGCCCCTCCACTTT. Its translation: CASSYSGPSGRISPLHF. This rearrangement joins TRBV6-5 to TRBJ1-6, with D perhaps TRBD1 (5 bases). CDR3 length: 17 residues. Germline lookup yields CDR1 MNHEY and CDR2 SVGAGI. The V end lost 0 bases, the J end lost 13 bases, and 22 bases lay between the germline ends.

This clonotype was found a few times. The CDR3 bases are TGTGCCAGCAGCCCCTATAGTGCTAGCACAGATACGCAGTATTTT. This sequence encodes CASSPYSASTDTQYF. The rearrangement uses TRBV12-3 or TRBV12-4 and TRBJ2-3; D unclear. CDR3 length: 15 residues. V was pared by 6 bases and J by 0 bases, with 13 bases between.